This T cell receptor (beta chain) was identified in a study of cytomegalovirus exposure and HLA in healthy donors. As to this clone: Its antigen remains unidentified.

Whole-study findings and limits: In vitro checks showed that a few CMV-associated chains really do target CMV antigens. In a later analysis, most CMV-associated TCR beta chains appeared HLA-restricted. In a later analysis, an Asian-associated ancestry cluster reportedly showed fewer N-insertions than the approximately 700-donor mean. The authors listed some 160 TCR beta chains as cytomegalovirus-associated.

Trimming at V came to 5 bases and at J to 0 bases, leaving 4 bases not matched to a gene. The CDR3 loop spans 14 amino acids. CDR1 and CDR2 from the germline V gene are GTSNPN and SVGIG (reference sequence). PCR used 60 Vbeta primers and 13 Jbeta primers. TCRdb keeps only in-frame clones here, not all; method: immunoSEQ multiplex PCR. The sample consists of over 80,000 clones, 65% to 75% of them appearing once. The sequence was obtained from a female donor in good health and CMV-seropositive. The chain recombines TRBV30 with TRBJ1-3; TRBD1 matches 7 bases. The source material was PBMCs. This CDR3 is CAWGDSYSGNTIYF. In DNA, the CDR3 is TGTGCCTGGGGGGACAGCTACTCTGGAAACACCATATATTTT.